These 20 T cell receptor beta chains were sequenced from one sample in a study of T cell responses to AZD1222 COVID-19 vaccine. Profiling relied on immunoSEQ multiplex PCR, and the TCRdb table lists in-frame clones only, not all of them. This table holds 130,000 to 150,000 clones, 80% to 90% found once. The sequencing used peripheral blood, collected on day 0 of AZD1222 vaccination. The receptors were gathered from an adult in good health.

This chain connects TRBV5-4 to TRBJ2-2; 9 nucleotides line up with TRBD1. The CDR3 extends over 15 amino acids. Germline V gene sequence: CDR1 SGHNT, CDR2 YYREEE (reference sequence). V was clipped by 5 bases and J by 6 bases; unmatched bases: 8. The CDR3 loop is CASSPNRQGAGELFF. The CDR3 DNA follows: TGTGCCAGCAGTCCCAACCGACAGGGGGCCGGGGAGCTGTTTTTT.

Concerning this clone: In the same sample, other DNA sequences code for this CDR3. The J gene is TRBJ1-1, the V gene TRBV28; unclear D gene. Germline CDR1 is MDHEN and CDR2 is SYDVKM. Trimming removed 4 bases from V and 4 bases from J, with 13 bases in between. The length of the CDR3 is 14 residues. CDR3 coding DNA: TGTGCCAGCAGTTCACGGCAGCCGGGCACTGAAGCTTTCTTT. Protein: CASSSRQPGTEAFF.

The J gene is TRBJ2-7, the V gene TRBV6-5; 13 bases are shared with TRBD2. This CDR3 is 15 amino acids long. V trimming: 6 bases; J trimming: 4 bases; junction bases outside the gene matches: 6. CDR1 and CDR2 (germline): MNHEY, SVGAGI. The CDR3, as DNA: TGTGCCAGCAGCCGCGGGACTAGCGGGGTGTACGAGCAGTACTTC. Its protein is CASSRGTSGVYEQYF.

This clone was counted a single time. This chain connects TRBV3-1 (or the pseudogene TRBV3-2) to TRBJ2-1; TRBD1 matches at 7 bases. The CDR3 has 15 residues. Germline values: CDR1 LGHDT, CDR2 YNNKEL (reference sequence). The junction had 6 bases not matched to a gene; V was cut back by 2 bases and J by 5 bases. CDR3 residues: CASSQLGQVNNEQFF. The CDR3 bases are TGTGCCAGCAGCCAATTAGGACAGGTTAACAATGAGCAGTTCTTC.

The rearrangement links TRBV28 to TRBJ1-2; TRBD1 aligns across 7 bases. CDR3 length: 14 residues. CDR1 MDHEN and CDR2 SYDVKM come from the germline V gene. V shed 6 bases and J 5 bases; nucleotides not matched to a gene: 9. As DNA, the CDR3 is TGTGCCAGCAGGGGCGACAGGGATGGGTATGGCTACACCTTC. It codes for CASRGDRDGYGYTF.

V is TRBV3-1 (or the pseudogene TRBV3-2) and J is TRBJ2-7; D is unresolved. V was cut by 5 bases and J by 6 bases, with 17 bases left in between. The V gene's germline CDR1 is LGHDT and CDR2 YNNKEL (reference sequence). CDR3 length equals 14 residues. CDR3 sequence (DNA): TGTGCCAGCAGCGCCGGACCGGCCCCCGCCGAGCAGTACTTC. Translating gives CASSAGPAPAEQYF.

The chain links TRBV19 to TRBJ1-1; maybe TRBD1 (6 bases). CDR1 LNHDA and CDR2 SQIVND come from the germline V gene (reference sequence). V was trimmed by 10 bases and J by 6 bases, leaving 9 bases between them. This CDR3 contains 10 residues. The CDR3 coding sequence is TGTGCCACCTGGGGGCCTGAAGCTTTCTTT. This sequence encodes CATWGPEAFF.

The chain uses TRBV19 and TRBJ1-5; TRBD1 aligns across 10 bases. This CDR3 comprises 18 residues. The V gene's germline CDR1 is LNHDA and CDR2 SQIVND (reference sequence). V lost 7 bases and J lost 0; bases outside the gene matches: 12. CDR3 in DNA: TGTGCCAGTACCCGGGGACAGGGGATCGGTTATAGCAATCAGCCCCAGCATTTT. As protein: CASTRGQGIGYSNQPQHF.

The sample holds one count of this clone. The chain's CDR3 is CASSARQGGSDTQYF. CDR3 DNA: TGTGCCAGCAGCGCACGACAGGGGGGATCAGATACGCAGTATTTT. The rearrangement uses TRBV9 and TRBJ2-3, with 9 bases lining up with TRBD1. The V gene's germline CDR1 is SGDLS and CDR2 YYNGEE. This CDR3 region has 15 residues. Losses at the gene ends were 3 bases for V and 4 bases for J; bases not matched to a gene: 6.

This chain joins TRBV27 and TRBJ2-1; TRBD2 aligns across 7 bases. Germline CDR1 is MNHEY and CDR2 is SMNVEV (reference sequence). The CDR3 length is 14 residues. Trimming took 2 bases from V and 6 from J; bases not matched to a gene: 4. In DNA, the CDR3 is TGTGCCAGCAGTTTACGGGACTATTTCAATGAGCAGTTCTTC. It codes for CASSLRDYFNEQFF.

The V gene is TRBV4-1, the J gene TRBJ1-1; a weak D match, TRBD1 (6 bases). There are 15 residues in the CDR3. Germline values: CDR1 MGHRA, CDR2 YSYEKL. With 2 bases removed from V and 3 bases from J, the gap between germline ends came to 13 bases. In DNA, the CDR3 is TGCGCCAGCAGCCAACCATATTCAGGGGACACTGAAGCTTTCTTT. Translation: CASSQPYSGDTEAFF.

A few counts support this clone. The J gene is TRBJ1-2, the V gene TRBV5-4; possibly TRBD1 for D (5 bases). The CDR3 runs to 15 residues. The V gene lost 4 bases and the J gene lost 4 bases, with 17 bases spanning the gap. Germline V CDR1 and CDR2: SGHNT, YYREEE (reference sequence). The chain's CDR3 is CASSPAGNSRYGYTF. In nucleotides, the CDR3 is TGTGCCAGCAGCCCCGCAGGGAATTCGCGCTATGGCTACACCTTC.

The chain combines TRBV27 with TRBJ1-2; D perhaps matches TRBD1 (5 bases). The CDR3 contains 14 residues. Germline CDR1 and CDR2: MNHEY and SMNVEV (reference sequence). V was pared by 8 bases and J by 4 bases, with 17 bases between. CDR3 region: CASRTLRESYGYTF. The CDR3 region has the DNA TGTGCCAGCCGGACACTGAGGGAATCCTATGGCTACACCTTC.

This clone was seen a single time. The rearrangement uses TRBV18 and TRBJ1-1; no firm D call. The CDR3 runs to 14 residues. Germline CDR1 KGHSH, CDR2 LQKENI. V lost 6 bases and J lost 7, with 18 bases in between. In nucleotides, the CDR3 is TGTGCCAGCTCTCACGAATGGAGGGTTCTTGAAGCTTTCTTT. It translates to CASSHEWRVLEAFF.

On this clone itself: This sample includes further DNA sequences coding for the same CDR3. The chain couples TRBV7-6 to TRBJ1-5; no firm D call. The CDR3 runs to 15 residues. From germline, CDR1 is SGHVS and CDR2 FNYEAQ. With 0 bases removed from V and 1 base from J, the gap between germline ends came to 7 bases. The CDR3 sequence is CASSLAAGSNQPQHF. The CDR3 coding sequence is TGTGCCAGCAGCTTAGCGGCGGGAAGCAATCAGCCCCAGCATTTT. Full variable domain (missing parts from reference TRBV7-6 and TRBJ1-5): GAGVSQSPRYKVTKRGQDVALRCDPISGHVSLYWYRQALGQGPEFLTYFNYEAQQDKSGLPNDRFSAERPEGSISTLTIQRTEQRDSAMYRCASSLAAGSNQPQHFGDGTRLSIL.

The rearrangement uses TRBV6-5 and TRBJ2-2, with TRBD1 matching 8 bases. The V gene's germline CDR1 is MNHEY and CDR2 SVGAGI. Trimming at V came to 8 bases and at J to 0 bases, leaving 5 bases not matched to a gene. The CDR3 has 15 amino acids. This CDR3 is CASGLTGANTGELFF. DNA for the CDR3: TGTGCCAGCGGCCTGACAGGGGCGAACACCGGGGAGCTGTTTTTT.

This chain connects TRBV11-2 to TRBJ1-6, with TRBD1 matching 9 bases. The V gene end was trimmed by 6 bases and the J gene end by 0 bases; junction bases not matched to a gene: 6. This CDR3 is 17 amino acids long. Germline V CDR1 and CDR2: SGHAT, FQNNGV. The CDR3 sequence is CASSPQGASSYNSPLHF. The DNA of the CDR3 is TGTGCCAGCAGTCCACAGGGGGCGAGCTCCTATAATTCACCCCTCCACTTT.

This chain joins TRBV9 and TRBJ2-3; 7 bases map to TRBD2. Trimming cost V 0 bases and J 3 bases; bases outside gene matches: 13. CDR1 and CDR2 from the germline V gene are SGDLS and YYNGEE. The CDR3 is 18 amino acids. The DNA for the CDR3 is TGTGCCAGCAGCGTAGAAGCGGGACTTTCTCAAAGTACAGATACGCAGTATTTT. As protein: CASSVEAGLSQSTDTQYF.

The CDR3 nucleotides are TGTGCCAGCAGTGAAGCGCTTCGGGGTAATCAGCCCCAGCATTTT. Residues: CASSEALRGNQPQHF. J is TRBJ1-5 and V is TRBV2; no clear D. Germline-derived CDR1 and CDR2 are SNHLY and FYNNEI. The CDR3 contains 15 residues. V shed 0 bases and J shed 4 bases, with 10 bases lying between them.

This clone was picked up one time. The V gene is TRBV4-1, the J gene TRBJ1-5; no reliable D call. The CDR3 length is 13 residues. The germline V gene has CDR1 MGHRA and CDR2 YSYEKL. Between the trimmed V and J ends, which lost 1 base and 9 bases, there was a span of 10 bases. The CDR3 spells CASSQVGPPPQHF. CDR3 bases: TGCGCCAGCAGCCAAGTGGGTCCGCCGCCCCAGCATTTT.